This TCR beta chain was obtained from a study of T cell repertoires in cytomegalovirus infection. Study-level information: An indication of both CMV infection and matching HLA type came from public TCR beta signatures. Study-level points and caveats: CMV-specific HLA-C-restricted TCR beta clonotypes dominated the ex vivo response. Using cumulative public TCR beta family frequency, the authors identified those who carried CMV together with the relevant HLA.

This CDR3 has 18 amino acids. Looked up from germline, CDR1 is MNHNS and CDR2 is SASEGT. V gave up 0 bases and J gave up 3 bases; unmatched junction bases: 13. TCRdb independently ran MiXCR on the reads; one entry per CDR3 protein. The repertoire holds fewer than 550,000 distinct CDR3 sequences, with about 26% as singletons. As concerns this clonotype: Its antigen is as yet unknown.

The specimen sequenced was PBMCs. The rearrangement uses TRBV6-1 and TRBJ2-7; 8 nucleotides align to TRBD2. The clonotype originates from a human donor in good health (CMV status not recorded). Some clones in this sample may be carry-over from other donors' samples. As DNA, the CDR3 is TGTGCCAGCAGTGAAGCGGTGGGGGGACTAGACCTATACTACGAGCAGTACGTC. Translation: CASSEAVGGLDLYYEQYV.